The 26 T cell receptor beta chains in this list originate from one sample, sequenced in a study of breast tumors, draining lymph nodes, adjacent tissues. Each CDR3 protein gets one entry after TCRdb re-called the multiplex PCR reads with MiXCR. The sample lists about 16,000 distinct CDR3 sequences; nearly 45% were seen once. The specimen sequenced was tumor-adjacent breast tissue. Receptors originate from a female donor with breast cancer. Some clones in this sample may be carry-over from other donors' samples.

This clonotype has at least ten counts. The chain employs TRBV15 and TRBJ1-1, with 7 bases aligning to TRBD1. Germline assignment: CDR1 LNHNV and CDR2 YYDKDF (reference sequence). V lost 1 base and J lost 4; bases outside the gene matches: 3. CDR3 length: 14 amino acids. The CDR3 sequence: CATSRGQGITEAFF. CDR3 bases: TGTGCCACCAGCAGAGGACAGGGCATCACTGAAGCTTTCTTT.

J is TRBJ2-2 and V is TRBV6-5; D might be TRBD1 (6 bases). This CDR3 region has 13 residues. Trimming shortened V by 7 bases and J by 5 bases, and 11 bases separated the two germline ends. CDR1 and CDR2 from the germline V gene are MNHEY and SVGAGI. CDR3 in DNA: TGTGCCAGCAATCACAGGGATACCGGGGAGCTGTTTTTT. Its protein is CASNHRDTGELFF.

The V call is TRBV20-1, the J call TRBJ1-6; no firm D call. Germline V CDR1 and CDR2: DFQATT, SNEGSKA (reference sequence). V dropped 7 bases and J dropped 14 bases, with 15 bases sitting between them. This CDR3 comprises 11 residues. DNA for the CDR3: TGCAGTGGCTGGGAGGTGGGATCCCTCCACTTT. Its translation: CSGWEVGSLHF.

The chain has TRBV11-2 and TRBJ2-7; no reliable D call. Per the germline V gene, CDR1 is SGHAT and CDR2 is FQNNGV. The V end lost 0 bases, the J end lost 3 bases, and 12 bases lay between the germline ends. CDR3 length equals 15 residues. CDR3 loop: CASSLEGYPSYEQYF. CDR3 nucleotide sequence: TGTGCCAGCAGCTTAGAAGGGTACCCAAGCTACGAGCAGTACTTC. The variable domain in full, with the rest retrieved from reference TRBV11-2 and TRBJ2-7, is EAGVAQSPRYKIIEKRQSVAFWCNPISGHATLYWYQQILGQGPKLLIQFQNNGVVDDSQLPKDRFSAERLKGVDSTLKIQPAKLEDSAVYLCASSLEGYPSYEQYFGPGTRLTVT.

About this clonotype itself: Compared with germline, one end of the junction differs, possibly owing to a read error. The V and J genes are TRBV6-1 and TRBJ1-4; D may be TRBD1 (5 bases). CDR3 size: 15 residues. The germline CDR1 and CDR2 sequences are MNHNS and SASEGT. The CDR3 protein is CASIRGRSLSEKLFF. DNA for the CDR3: TGCGCCAGCATCCGGGGCAGGTCCTTAAGCGAAAAACTGTTTTTT.

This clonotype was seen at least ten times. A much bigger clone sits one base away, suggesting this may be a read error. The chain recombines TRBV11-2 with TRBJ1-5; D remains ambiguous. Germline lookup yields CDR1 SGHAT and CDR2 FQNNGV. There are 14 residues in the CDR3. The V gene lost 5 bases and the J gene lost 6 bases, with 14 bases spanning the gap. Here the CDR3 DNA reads TGTGCCAGCAGCAACGAAGGACGCACTCAGCCCCAGCATTTT. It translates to CASSNEGRTQPQHF.

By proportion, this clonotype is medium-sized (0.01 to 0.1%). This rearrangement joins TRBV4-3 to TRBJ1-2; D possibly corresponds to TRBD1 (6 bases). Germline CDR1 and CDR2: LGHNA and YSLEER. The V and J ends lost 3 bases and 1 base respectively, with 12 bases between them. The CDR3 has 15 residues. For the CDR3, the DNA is TGCGCCAGCAGCCAGGAGACAGGTTTTAACTATGGCTACACCTTC. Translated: CASSQETGFNYGYTF.

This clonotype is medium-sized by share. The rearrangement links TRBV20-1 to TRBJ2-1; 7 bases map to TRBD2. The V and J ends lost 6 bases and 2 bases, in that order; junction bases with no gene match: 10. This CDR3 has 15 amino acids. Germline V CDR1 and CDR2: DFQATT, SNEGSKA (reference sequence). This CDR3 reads CSARPWEGTYNEQFF. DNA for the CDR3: TGCAGTGCCCGGCCTTGGGAGGGCACCTACAATGAGCAGTTCTTC.

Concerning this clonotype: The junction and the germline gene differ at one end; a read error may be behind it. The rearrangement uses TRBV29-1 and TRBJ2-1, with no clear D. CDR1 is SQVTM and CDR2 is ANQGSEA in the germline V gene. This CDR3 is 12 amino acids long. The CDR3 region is CSVGSSNNEQSF. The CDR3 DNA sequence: TGCAGCGTTGGTAGCTCCAACAATGAGCAGTCCTTC.

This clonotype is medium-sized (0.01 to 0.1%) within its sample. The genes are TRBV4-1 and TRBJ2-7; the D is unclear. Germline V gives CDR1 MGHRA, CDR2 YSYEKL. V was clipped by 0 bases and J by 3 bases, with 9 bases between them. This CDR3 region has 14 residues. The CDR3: CASSQDPPYYEQYF. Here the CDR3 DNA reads TGCGCCAGCAGCCAAGATCCCCCTTACTACGAGCAGTACTTC.

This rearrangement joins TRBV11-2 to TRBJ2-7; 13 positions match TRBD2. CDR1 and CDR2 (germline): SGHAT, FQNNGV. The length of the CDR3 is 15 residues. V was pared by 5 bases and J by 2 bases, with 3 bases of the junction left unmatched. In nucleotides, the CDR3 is TGTGCCAGCAGCGTGGGGACTAGCGGGACCTACGAGCAGTACTTC. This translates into CASSVGTSGTYEQYF.

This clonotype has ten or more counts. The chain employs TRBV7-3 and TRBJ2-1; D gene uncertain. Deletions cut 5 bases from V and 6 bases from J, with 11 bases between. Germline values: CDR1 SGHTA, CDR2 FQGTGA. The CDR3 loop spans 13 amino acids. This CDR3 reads CASSGPLRNEQFF. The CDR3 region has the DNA TGTGCCAGCAGCGGACCCCTCCGCAATGAGCAGTTCTTC.

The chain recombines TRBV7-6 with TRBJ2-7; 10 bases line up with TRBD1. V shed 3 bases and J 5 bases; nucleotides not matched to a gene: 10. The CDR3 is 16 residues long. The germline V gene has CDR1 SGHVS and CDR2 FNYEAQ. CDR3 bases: TGTGCCAGCAGCTTGACCGGGACAGGGGTGGGTAACGAGCAGTACTTC. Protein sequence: CASSLTGTGVGNEQYF.

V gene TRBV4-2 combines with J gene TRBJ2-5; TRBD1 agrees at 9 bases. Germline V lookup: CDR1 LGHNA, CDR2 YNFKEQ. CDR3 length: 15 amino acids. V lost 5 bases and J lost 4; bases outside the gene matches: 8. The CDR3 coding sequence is TGTGCCAGCAGCTTAACAGGGGGCACTGCAGAGACCCAGTACTTC. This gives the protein CASSLTGGTAETQYF.

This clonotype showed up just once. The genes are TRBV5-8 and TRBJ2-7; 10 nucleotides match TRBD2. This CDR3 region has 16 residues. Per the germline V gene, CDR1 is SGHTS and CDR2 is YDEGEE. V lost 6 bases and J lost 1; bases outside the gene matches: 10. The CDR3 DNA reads TGTGCCAGCACCAATCTAGCGGGAGAATTGTCCTACGAGCAGTACTTC. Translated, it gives CASTNLAGELSYEQYF.

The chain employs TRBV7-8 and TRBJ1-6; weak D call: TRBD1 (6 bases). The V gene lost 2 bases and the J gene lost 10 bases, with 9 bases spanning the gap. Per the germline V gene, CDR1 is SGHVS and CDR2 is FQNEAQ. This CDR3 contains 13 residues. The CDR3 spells CASSLIGGSPLHF. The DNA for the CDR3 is TGTGCCAGCAGCTTAATTGGGGGCTCACCCCTCCACTTT.

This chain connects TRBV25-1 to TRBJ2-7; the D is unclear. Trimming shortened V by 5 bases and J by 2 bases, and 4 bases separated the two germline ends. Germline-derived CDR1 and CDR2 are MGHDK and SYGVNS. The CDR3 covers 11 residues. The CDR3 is CASSMTYEQYF. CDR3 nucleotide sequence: TGTGCCAGCAGTATGACCTACGAGCAGTACTTC.

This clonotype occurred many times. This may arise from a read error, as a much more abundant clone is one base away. This CDR3 reads CASGITGLGETQYF. CDR3 sequence (DNA): TGTGCTAGTGGAATCACAGGGTTGGGGGAGACCCAGTACTTC. The chain joins TRBV12-5 to TRBJ2-5, with D possibly being TRBD1 (6 bases). V was pared by 6 bases and J by 5 bases, with 16 bases between. Germline CDR1 LGHNT, CDR2 FRNRAP. This CDR3 has 14 amino acids.

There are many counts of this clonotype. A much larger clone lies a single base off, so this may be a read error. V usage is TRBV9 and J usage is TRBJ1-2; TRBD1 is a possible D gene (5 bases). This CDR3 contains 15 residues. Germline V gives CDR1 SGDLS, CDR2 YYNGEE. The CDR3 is CASSSRGWGSSGSTF. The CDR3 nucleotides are TGTGCCAGCAGCTCCCGAGGGTGGGGCTCCTCTGGCTCCACCTTC.

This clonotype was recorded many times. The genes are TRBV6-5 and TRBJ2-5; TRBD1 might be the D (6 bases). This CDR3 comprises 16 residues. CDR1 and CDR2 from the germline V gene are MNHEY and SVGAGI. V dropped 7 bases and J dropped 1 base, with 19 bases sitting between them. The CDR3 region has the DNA TGTGCCAGCAATTGGGACACGACGAGATCCCAAGAGACCCAGTACTTC. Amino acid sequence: CASNWDTTRSQETQYF.

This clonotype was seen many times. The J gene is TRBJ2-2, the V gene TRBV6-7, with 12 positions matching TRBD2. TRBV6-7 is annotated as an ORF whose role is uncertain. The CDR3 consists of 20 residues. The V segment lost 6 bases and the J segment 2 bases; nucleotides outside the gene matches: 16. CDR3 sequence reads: CASSPSSGGANPLNTGELFF. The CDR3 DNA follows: TGTGCCAGCAGCCCCTCTAGCGGGGGGGCCAACCCACTAAACACCGGGGAGCTGTTTTTT.

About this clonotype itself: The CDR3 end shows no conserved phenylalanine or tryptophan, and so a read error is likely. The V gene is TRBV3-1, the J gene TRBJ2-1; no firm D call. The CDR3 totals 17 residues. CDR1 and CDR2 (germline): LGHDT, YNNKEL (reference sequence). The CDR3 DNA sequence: TGTGCCAGCAGCCAAGCTGGTAGGGCAGGCTCCCACAATGAGCAGTTCTCC. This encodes CASSQAGRAGSHNEQFS.

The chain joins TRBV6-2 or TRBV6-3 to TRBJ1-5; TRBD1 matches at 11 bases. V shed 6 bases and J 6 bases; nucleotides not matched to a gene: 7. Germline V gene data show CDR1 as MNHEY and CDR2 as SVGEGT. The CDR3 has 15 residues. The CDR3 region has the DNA TGTGCCAGCAGCCAAGGACAGGGGGCAGGTCAGCCCCAGCATTTT. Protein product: CASSQGQGAGQPQHF.

CDR3 coding DNA: TGCAGTGCTAGAGCTCAATACGAGCAGTACTTC. The encoded protein is CSARAQYEQYF. The genes are TRBV20-1 and TRBJ2-7; no definite D call. This CDR3 spans 11 amino acids. The V end lost 1 base, the J end lost 4 bases, and 5 bases lay between the germline ends. Germline V gives CDR1 DFQATT, CDR2 SNEGSKA (reference sequence).

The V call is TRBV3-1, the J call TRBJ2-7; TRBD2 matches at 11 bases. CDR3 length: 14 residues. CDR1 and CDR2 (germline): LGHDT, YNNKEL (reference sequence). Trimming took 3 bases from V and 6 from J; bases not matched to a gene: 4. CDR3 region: CASSQLAGGAEQYF. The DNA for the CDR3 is TGTGCCAGCAGCCAGTTAGCGGGAGGGGCCGAGCAGTACTTC.

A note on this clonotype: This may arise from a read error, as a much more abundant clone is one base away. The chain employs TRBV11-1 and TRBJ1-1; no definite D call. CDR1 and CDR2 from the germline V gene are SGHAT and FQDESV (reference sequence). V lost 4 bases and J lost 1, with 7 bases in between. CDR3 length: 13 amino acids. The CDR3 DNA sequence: TGTGCCAGCAGCTACATAGAGAACACTGAAGCTTTCTTT. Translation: CASSYIENTEAFF.